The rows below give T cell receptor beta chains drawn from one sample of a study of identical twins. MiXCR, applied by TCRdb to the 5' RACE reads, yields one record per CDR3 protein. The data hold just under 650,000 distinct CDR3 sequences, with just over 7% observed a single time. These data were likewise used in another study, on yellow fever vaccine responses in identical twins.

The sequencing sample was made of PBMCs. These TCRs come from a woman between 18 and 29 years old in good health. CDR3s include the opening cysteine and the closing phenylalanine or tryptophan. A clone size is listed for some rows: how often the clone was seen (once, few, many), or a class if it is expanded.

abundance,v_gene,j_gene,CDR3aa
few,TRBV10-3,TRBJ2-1,CAIRISGGRDNEQFF
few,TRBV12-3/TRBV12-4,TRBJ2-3,CASAYSDTQYF
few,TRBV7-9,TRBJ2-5,CASSALKDGWTQYF
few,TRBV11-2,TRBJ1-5,CASSPGQGLGQPQHF
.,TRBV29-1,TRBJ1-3,CSVAENTGNTIYF
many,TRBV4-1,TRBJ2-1,CASSQGWGQHNEQFF
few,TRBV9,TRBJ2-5,CASSVASVPETQYF
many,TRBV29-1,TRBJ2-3,CSVWGSGGTDTQYF
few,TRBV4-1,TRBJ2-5,CASSRPSSGTAVMETQYF
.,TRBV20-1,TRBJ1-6,CSARVRGGAPLHF
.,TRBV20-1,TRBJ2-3,CSARLTGITDTQYF
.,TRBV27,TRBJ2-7,CASSPLRVSYEQYF
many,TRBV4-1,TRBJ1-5,CASSQVGANQPQHF